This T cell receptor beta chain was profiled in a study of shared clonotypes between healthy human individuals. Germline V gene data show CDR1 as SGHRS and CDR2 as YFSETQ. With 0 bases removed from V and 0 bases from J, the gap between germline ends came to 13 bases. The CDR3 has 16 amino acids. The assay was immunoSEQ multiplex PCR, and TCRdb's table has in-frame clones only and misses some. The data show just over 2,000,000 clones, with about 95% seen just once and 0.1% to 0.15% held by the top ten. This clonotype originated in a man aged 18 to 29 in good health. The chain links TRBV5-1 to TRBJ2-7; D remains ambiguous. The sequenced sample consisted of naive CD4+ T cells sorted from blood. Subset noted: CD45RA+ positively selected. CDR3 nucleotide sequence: TGCGCCAGCAGCTTGGAGTGGGGTCAAAGCTCCTACGAGCAGTACTTC. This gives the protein CASSLEWGQSSYEQYF.